A selection of T cell receptor beta chains follows, all from one sample in a study of T cell repertoires in cytomegalovirus infection. TCRdb re-analysed the reads in MiXCR, keeping a single row per CDR3 protein. The sample carries some 180,000 distinct CDR3 sequences, about a sixth recorded once. The sample consisted of CD8+ T cells from PBMCs. The receptors here all came from a human donor in good health (CMV status not recorded). Some clones in this sample may be carry-over from other donors' samples. Both conserved end residues are part of each CDR3. Fields, in order: J gene, V gene, CDR3 protein.

j_call: TRBJ1-5; v_call: TRBV25-1; cdr3_aa: CASSGGIGNQPQHF
j_call: TRBJ2-7; v_call: TRBV29-1; cdr3_aa: CSVRQGVEQYF
j_call: TRBJ1-2; v_call: TRBV12-5; cdr3_aa: CASGEPGQLYGYTF
j_call: TRBJ1-2; v_call: TRBV7-8; cdr3_aa: CASSLGLTGAAGYTF
j_call: TRBJ1-2; v_call: TRBV9; cdr3_aa: CASSVEWHIMDGRGYTF
j_call: TRBJ2-1; v_call: TRBV7-9; cdr3_aa: CASSPDRGNYNEQFF
j_call: TRBJ2-5; v_call: TRBV27; cdr3_aa: CASSSHKETQYF
j_call: TRBJ1-1; v_call: TRBV6-2/TRBV6-3; cdr3_aa: CASMRARENTEAFF
j_call: TRBJ2-7; v_call: TRBV4-1; cdr3_aa: CASSQLSGEWQYF
j_call: TRBJ2-1; v_call: TRBV9; cdr3_aa: CASSAELGQGSYNEQFF
j_call: TRBJ2-1; v_call: TRBV7-9; cdr3_aa: CASSLDRSFYNEQFF
j_call: TRBJ1-6; v_call: TRBV7-6; cdr3_aa: CASSLIWGTPLHF
j_call: TRBJ1-1; v_call: TRBV19; cdr3_aa: CASSVQKNTEAFF
j_call: TRBJ2-2; v_call: TRBV6-2/TRBV6-3; cdr3_aa: CASTGQSNTGELFF
j_call: TRBJ2-5; v_call: TRBV10-2; cdr3_aa: CASGSRHTQETQYF
j_call: TRBJ2-1; v_call: TRBV5-1; cdr3_aa: CASSLVRSGAGVNNEQFF
j_call: TRBJ2-3; v_call: TRBV7-2; cdr3_aa: CASSLAPGRTVTDTQYF
j_call: TRBJ2-3; v_call: TRBV7-9; cdr3_aa: CASSSYPGQGPDTQYF
j_call: TRBJ1-2; v_call: TRBV12-3/TRBV12-4; cdr3_aa: CASSLRYEKGTEVPYGYTF
j_call: TRBJ1-1; v_call: TRBV7-3; cdr3_aa: CASSQTREAFF
j_call: TRBJ1-5; v_call: TRBV6-2/TRBV6-3; cdr3_aa: CASTRNSNQPQHF
j_call: TRBJ1-6; v_call: TRBV12-3/TRBV12-4; cdr3_aa: CASSPGQADYNSPLHF
j_call: TRBJ2-7; v_call: TRBV2; cdr3_aa: CASSESWPTYEQYF
j_call: TRBJ1-2; v_call: TRBV28; cdr3_aa: CASSPPGHPHRANYGYTF
j_call: TRBJ2-1; v_call: TRBV28; cdr3_aa: CASSSQTGFPYNEQFF
j_call: TRBJ1-5; v_call: TRBV7-2; cdr3_aa: CASSLRTGGDNQPQHF
j_call: TRBJ1-2; v_call: TRBV7-2; cdr3_aa: CAIPRVLGVGYTF
j_call: TRBJ2-7; v_call: TRBV7-6; cdr3_aa: CASSWGRNEQYF
j_call: TRBJ1-1; v_call: TRBV4-3; cdr3_aa: CASSQGGWVAGLGTEAFF
j_call: TRBJ2-1; v_call: TRBV7-2; cdr3_aa: CASSRDRVEQFF
j_call: TRBJ2-7; v_call: TRBV2; cdr3_aa: CASGGLAESYEQYF
j_call: TRBJ2-7; v_call: TRBV7-2; cdr3_aa: CASSVSHRDEQYF
j_call: TRBJ2-1; v_call: TRBV7-9; cdr3_aa: CASSSSTGLAGGNEQFF
j_call: TRBJ1-1; v_call: TRBV28; cdr3_aa: CASSRMQGGNTEAFF
j_call: TRBJ2-1; v_call: TRBV6-1; cdr3_aa: CASSESSGGASYNEQFF
j_call: TRBJ2-2; v_call: TRBV7-9; cdr3_aa: CASSSGQGVEAGELFF
j_call: TRBJ2-7; v_call: TRBV27; cdr3_aa: CASSMDRAFGEQYF
j_call: TRBJ2-1; v_call: TRBV7-9; cdr3_aa: CASSRGQGAINEQFF
j_call: TRBJ2-7; v_call: TRBV20-1; cdr3_aa: CSARAISYEQYF
j_call: TRBJ2-7; v_call: TRBV6-2/TRBV6-3; cdr3_aa: CASRGPGHHPYEQYF
j_call: TRBJ2-7; v_call: TRBV7-2; cdr3_aa: CASSLDRAGYYEQYF
j_call: TRBJ2-5; v_call: TRBV10-3; cdr3_aa: CAISELWASGRAVKETQYF
j_call: TRBJ2-1; v_call: TRBV6-1; cdr3_aa: CASRDSSSYNEQFF
j_call: TRBJ2-7; v_call: TRBV7-6; cdr3_aa: CASSSTNRGPNEQYF
j_call: TRBJ2-3; v_call: TRBV2; cdr3_aa: CASSEDDFNAGPHGTDTQYF